The source of this T cell receptor (beta chain) is a study of blood T cell repertoires in COVID-19. Study background: COVID-19 samples, acute and convalescent, were from the United States, Italy and Spain. PBMCs, B-cell-depleted T cells, or T cells were the source of the cDNA or gDNA that made up the material.

There are a few counts of this clone. The CDR3 contains 15 residues. V dropped 2 bases and J dropped 7 bases, with 17 bases sitting between them. Germline V CDR1 and CDR2: GTSNPN, SVGIG (reference sequence). As processed by the authors: Nucleated cell counts were estimated from reference gene primer amplification. This table comes from immunoSEQ multiplex PCR, and its TCRdb copy is limited to in-frame clones, with some not included. The DNA gave D and trimming, while V, J and clone size come from that table. The sample holds tens of thousands of clones; about 91% are singletons and the top ten take 6% to 7.5%.

The clonotype comes from a woman older than 75 with acute or convalescent COVID-19. The rearrangement joins TRBV30 to TRBJ1-4; a weak D match, TRBD1 (5 bases). The sample consisted of peripheral blood. CDR3 nucleotides: TGTGCCTGGAGTTTGAACCGGGGGAAGGGTGAAAAACTGTTTTTT. This sequence encodes CAWSLNRGKGEKLFF.